This TCR beta chain was found in a study of blood T cells in healthy people across ages. For the second PCR, which ran for 7 to 11 cycles, a sample-barcoded 5' primer and a J-beta primer mix were used. TCRdb ran MiXCR on the 5' RACE reads and lists one entry per CDR3 protein. The sample has roughly 560,000 distinct CDR3 sequences, nearly 25% seen once. The V segment lost 1 base and the J segment 4 bases; nucleotides outside the gene matches: 4. The germline CDR1 and CDR2 sequences are SGHTA and FQGNSA. The CDR3 contains 16 residues. The data were also submitted as part of a second study, on T cells of mothers and their children.

The chain joins TRBV7-2 to TRBJ1-4; 9 nucleotides match TRBD1. Sequencing input: blood. The receptor was isolated from a boy aged 5-17 years in good health. CDR3 bases: TGTGCCAGCAGCTTAGGCCGGGACAGGGATAATGAAAAACTGTTTTTT. Its protein product is CASSLGRDRDNEKLFF. Variable domain in full (rest from reference TRBV7-2 and TRBJ1-4): GAGVSQSPSNKVTEKGKDVELRCDPISGHTALYWYRQSLGQGLEFLIYFQGNSAPDKSGLPSDRFSAERTGGSVSTLTIQRTQQEDSAVYLCASSLGRDRDNEKLFFGSGTQLSVL.